This T cell receptor (beta chain) was retrieved from a study of T cell repertoires in cytomegalovirus infection. Study context: Through public TCR beta signatures, both CMV infection and matching HLA type were indicated.

The V end was cut by 7 bases, the J end by 5 bases, with 12 bases between. Germline CDR1 reads SGHRS; CDR2 reads YFSETQ. The CDR3 has 12 residues. One entry per CDR3 protein, called by TCRdb with MiXCR from the reads. The sample includes about 740,000 distinct CDR3 sequences, 35% of them seen just once. The TCR originated in a human donor in good health (CMV status not recorded). Some clones in this sample may be carry-over from other donors' samples. The chain employs TRBV5-1 and TRBJ2-5; TRBD2 is a possible D gene (6 bases). The material sequenced was PBMCs. The CDR3 nucleotides are TGCGCCAGCTGGGGGGACCGTGAGACCCAGTACTTC. Its translation: CASWGDRETQYF.